This TCR beta chain was recorded in a study of blood T cell repertoires in COVID-19. V dropped 2 bases and J dropped 1; count of bases not matched to a gene: 11. Germline CDR1 LNHNV, CDR2 YYDKDF (reference sequence). The CDR3 extends over 19 amino acids. The repertoire was sequenced with immunoSEQ multiplex PCR; TCRdb's copy has only in-frame clones and lacks some. The sample consists of around 150,000 clones, approximately 88% of them appearing once. Participants reported their clinical history, and cohort assignment relied on those reports. All recovered Cohort 3 donors got two negative PCRs, got clearance, or saw symptom resolution.

Material: PBMCs or T cells enriched from blood (not recorded which). This clonotype originated in an older woman who had recovered from COVID-19. The gene calls are TRBV15 and TRBJ2-5; 12 bases fit TRBD2. This CDR3 is CATSRPQRLAGDPQETQYF. The CDR3 DNA reads TGTGCCACCAGCAGACCCCAAAGACTAGCGGGAGATCCCCAAGAGACCCAGTACTTC.